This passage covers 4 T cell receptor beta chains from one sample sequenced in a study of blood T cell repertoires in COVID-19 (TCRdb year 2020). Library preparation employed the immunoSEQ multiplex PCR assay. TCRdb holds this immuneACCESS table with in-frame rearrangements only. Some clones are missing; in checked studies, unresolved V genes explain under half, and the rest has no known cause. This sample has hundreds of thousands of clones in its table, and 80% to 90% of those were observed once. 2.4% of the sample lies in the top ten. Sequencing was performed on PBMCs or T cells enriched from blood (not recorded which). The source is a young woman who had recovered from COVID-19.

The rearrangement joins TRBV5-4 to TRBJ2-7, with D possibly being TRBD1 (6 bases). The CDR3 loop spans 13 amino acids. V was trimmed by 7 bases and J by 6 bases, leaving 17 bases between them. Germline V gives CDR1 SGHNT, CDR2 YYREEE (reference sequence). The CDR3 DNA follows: TGTGCCAGCTGGAGTAGGGGGATGTCCGAGCAGTACTTC. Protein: CASWSRGMSEQYF.

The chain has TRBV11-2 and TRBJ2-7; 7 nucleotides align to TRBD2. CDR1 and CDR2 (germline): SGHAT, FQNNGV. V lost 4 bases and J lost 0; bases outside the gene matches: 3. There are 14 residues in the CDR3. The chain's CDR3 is CASSSGTNSYEQYF. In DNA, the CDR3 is TGTGCCAGCAGCTCCGGGACTAACTCCTACGAGCAGTACTTC. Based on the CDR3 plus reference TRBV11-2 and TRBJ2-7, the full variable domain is EAGVAQSPRYKIIEKRQSVAFWCNPISGHATLYWYQQILGQGPKLLIQFQNNGVVDDSQLPKDRFSAERLKGVDSTLKIQPAKLEDSAVYLCASSSGTNSYEQYFGPGTRLTVT.

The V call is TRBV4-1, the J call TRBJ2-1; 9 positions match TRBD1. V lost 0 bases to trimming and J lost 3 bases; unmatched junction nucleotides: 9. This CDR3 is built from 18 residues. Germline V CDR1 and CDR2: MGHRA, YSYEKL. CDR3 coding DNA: TGCGCCAGCAGCCAAGACGGGTGGACAGGGGCCATCTACAATGAGCAGTTCTTC. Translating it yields CASSQDGWTGAIYNEQFF.

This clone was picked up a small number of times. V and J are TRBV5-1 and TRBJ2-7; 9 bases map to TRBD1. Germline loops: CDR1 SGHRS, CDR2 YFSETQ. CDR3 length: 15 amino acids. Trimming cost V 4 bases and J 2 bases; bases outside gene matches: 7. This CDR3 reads CASSPRQGEAYEQYF. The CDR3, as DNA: TGCGCCAGCAGCCCACGACAGGGGGAGGCCTACGAGCAGTACTTC. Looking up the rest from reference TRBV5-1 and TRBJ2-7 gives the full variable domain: KAGVTQTPRYLIKTRGQQVTLSCSPISGHRSVSWYQQTPGQGLQFLFEYFSETQRNKGNFPGRFSGRQFSNSRSEMNVSTLELGDSALYLCASSPRQGEAYEQYFGPGTRLTVT.